The 13 T cell receptor beta chains reported below all come from one sample, sequenced in a study of blood T cells in healthy people across ages. Using a J-beta primer mix together with a sample-barcoded 5' primer, a second PCR was run for about 6 to 12 cycles. Each CDR3 protein is one row after TCRdb ran MiXCR on the 5' RACE reads. The sample comprises 850,000 to 1,100,000 distinct CDR3 sequences, less than 45% of which are singletons, and around 13% rests with the top ten. Material for sequencing was blood. These receptors were obtained from a man aged 18 to 35 in good health.

The CDR3: CASSYGSLSYNEQYF. The CDR3 region has the DNA TGTGCCAGCAGTTACGGTTCTCTAAGCTACAATGAGCAGTACTTC. The gene calls are TRBV6-2 or TRBV6-3 and TRBJ2-1, with D hard to call. The J call is in doubt because the DNA end fits TRBJ2-7 better. This CDR3 has 15 residues. Germline values: CDR1 MNHEY, CDR2 SVGEGT.

This clonotype was detected ten times or more. The chain is built from TRBV29-1 and TRBJ2-3; 13 nucleotides line up with TRBD2. Germline lookup yields CDR1 SQVTM and CDR2 ANQGSEA. Trimming took 8 bases from V and 3 from J; bases not matched to a gene: 8. The CDR3 contains 15 residues. As DNA, the CDR3 is TGCAGCCAAACTAGCGGGGGGGCTGGAACAGATACGCAGTATTTT. Translated: CSQTSGGAGTDTQYF.

V is TRBV27 and J is TRBJ2-3; 8 bases are shared with TRBD2. Trimming cost V 6 bases and J 6 bases; bases outside gene matches: 8. Germline CDR1 and CDR2: MNHEY and SMNVEV (reference sequence). This CDR3 has 14 amino acids. The CDR3, as DNA: TGTGCCAGCAGGGCCGGGGGGGCAAGGGATACGCAGTATTTT. The encoded protein is CASRAGGARDTQYF.

The J gene is TRBJ1-4, the V gene TRBV27; 7 bases map to TRBD1. Unmatched junction bases numbered 4, after V lost 4 bases and J lost 8 bases. The CDR3 totals 13 residues. Germline V gene sequence: CDR1 MNHEY, CDR2 SMNVEV (reference sequence). For the CDR3, the DNA is TGTGCCAGCAGTTGGACAGGCAGGGAAAAACTGTTTTTT. Translated, it gives CASSWTGREKLFF. Using reference TRBV27 and TRBJ1-4 for the parts outside the CDR3, the full variable domain is EAQVTQNPRYLITVTGKKLTVTCSQNMNHEYMSWYRQDPGLGLRQIYYSMNVEVTDKGDVPEGYKVSRKEKRNFPLILESPSPNQTSLYFCASSWTGREKLFFGSGTQLSVL.

This CDR3 is CASTYTSGDTDTQYF. The CDR3 DNA follows: TGCGCCAGCACCTATACTAGCGGGGACACAGATACGCAGTATTTT. The rearrangement uses TRBV5-1 and TRBJ2-3; 10 bases agree with TRBD2. This CDR3 spans 15 amino acids. Trimming at V came to 6 bases and at J to 2 bases, leaving 6 bases not matched to a gene. CDR1 and CDR2 from the germline V gene are SGHRS and YFSETQ.

This clonotype was seen a few times. This chain links TRBV7-9 with TRBJ2-5; tentatively, D is TRBD1 or TRBD2 (5 bases each). The length of the CDR3 is 11 residues. The germline V and J ends were trimmed by 5 bases and 11 bases, with 12 bases remaining between them. Germline V gene sequence: CDR1 SEHNR, CDR2 FQNEAQ (reference sequence). CDR3 DNA sequence: TGTGCCAGCAGCCCAGGGAGTTTGCAGTACTTC. Translated: CASSPGSLQYF.

The chain has TRBV6-2 or TRBV6-3 and TRBJ1-3; D is undetermined. The CDR3 covers 14 residues. V gave up 2 bases and J gave up 2 bases, with 7 bases separating them. CDR1 is MNHEY, CDR2 SVGEGT, per germline. The CDR3 nucleotides read TGTGCCAGCAGTTACGGGAGCGCTGGAAACACCATATATTTT. This encodes CASSYGSAGNTIYF.

At least ten counts were recorded for this clonotype. This chain joins TRBV7-3 and TRBJ2-3, with 8 bases lining up with TRBD2. Per the germline V gene, CDR1 is SGHTA and CDR2 is FQGTGA. The CDR3 sequence is 16 residues long. Trimming at V came to 0 bases and at J to 5 bases, leaving 7 bases not matched to a gene. The CDR3 DNA reads as TGTGCCAGCAGCTTAACTTCGGGGGGGGGTGGAGATACGCAGTATTTT. This translates into CASSLTSGGGGDTQYF.

The genes are TRBV7-9 and TRBJ1-2; D unclear. The CDR3 is 14 amino acids. Trimming pared 5 bases from V and 6 bases from J, leaving 16 bases between. Germline CDR1 and CDR2: SEHNR and FQNEAQ (reference sequence). This CDR3 is CASSRLEGLDGYTF. The CDR3 bases are TGTGCCAGCAGCCGCCTTGAGGGATTGGATGGCTACACCTTC.

The CDR3 sequence: CASSQERYWGQVSPQFF. CDR3 bases: TGTGCCAGCAGCCAAGAGAGGTATTGGGGACAGGTATCCCCGCAGTTCTTC. The chain carries TRBV3-1 and TRBJ2-1; 8 bases are shared with TRBD1. This CDR3 contains 17 residues. Germline loops: CDR1 LGHDT, CDR2 YNNKEL (reference sequence). The ends lost 0 bases at V and 12 bases at J; junction bases unmatched: 16.

The chain has TRBV12-3 or TRBV12-4 and TRBJ2-5; D unclear. This CDR3 region has 14 residues. Trimming took 5 bases from V and 11 from J, leaving 21 bases between them. The CDR3 region is CASSPRHPPNEQYF. As DNA, the CDR3 is TGTGCCAGCAGTCCTCGGCATCCACCCAATGAGCAGTACTTC.

The chain is built from TRBV6-2 or TRBV6-3 and TRBJ2-1, with 10 bases that match TRBD2. The germline V gene has CDR1 MNHEY and CDR2 SVGEGT. Trimming removed 5 bases from V and 8 bases from J; junction bases left unmatched: 6. This CDR3 region has 14 residues. The CDR3 sequence: CASSPGLAMDEQFF. In DNA form, the CDR3 reads TGTGCCAGCAGTCCGGGACTAGCGATGGATGAGCAGTTCTTC.

The chain couples TRBV5-6 to TRBJ1-1; D possibly corresponds to TRBD1 (6 bases). V shed 5 bases and J shed 5 bases, with 13 bases lying between them. Germline CDR1 and CDR2: SGHDT and YYEEEE. The CDR3 runs 13 residues. The CDR3 region is CASRKTGRTEAFF. CDR3 in DNA: TGTGCCAGCAGAAAAACAGGGAGGACTGAAGCTTTCTTT.